These 17 T cell receptor beta chains were sequenced from one sample in a study of blood T cell repertoires in COVID-19. Measured with immunoSEQ multiplex PCR; TCRdb has only the in-frame clones, and not every one. The sample holds some 90,000 clones, 75% to 90% seen once. The sequencing input was peripheral blood. The receptors come from a human donor in a cohort sampled during active COVID-19.

The rearrangement links TRBV6-2 or TRBV6-3 to TRBJ2-4, with 8 bases identical to TRBD2. V lost 5 bases to trimming and J lost 0 bases; unmatched junction nucleotides: 6. Germline CDR1 is MNHEY and CDR2 is SVGEGT. CDR3 length equals 16 residues. The CDR3 DNA reads TGTGCCAGCAGTACTCGGGGGGGGGAAGCCAAAAACATTCAGTACTTC. It specifies CASSTRGGEAKNIQYF.

V gene TRBV11-2 combines with J gene TRBJ2-1; the match to TRBD2 covers 11 bases. The CDR3 is 16 amino acids. Germline V gives CDR1 SGHAT, CDR2 FQNNGV. J gave up 7 bases and V 5 bases, and 10 bases lay outside the gene matches. Here the CDR3 reads CASSPRLAGGQNEQFF. DNA of the CDR3: TGTGCCAGCAGCCCCCGCCTAGCGGGGGGCCAAAATGAGCAGTTCTTC. Variable domain in full (rest from reference TRBV11-2 and TRBJ2-1): EAGVAQSPRYKIIEKRQSVAFWCNPISGHATLYWYQQILGQGPKLLIQFQNNGVVDDSQLPKDRFSAERLKGVDSTLKIQPAKLEDSAVYLCASSPRLAGGQNEQFFGPGTRLTVL.

This chain connects TRBV11-2 to TRBJ2-3; D uncertain. V lost 5 bases and J lost 6, with 15 bases in between. CDR1 and CDR2 from the germline V gene are SGHAT and FQNNGV. The CDR3 is 14 residues long. CDR3 in DNA: TGTGCCAGCAGCCTTACTGTTCCTGTGGATACGCAGTATTTT. This encodes CASSLTVPVDTQYF.

The V and J genes are TRBV2 and TRBJ2-2; 13 bases map to TRBD2. V shed 5 bases and J 1 base; nucleotides not matched to a gene: 4. The length of the CDR3 is 17 residues. Looked up from germline, CDR1 is SNHLY and CDR2 is FYNNEI. The DNA for the CDR3 is TGTGCCAGCAGTCGGACTAGCGGGAGATTGAACACCGGGGAGCTGTTTTTT. Protein: CASSRTSGRLNTGELFF. Filled out from reference TRBV2 and TRBJ2-2, the complete variable domain reads EPEVTQTPSHQVTQMGQEVILRCVPISNHLYFYWYRQILGQKVEFLVSFYNNEISEKSEIFDDQFSVERPDGSNFTLKIRSTKLEDSAMYFCASSRTSGRLNTGELFFGEGSRLTVL.

The genes are TRBV19 and TRBJ2-1, with a tentative D call TRBD1 (5 bases). V was clipped by 5 bases and J by 1 base, with 9 bases between them. The CDR3 spans 14 residues. Germline lookup yields CDR1 LNHDA and CDR2 SQIVND (reference sequence). Here the CDR3 DNA reads TGTGCCAGTAGTTGGCAGGGATCCTACAATGAGCAGTTCTTC. Encoded protein: CASSWQGSYNEQFF.

The chain links TRBV20-1 to TRBJ1-2, with TRBD1 matching 8 bases. Trimming removed 3 bases from V and 7 bases from J; junction bases left unmatched: 7. Germline values: CDR1 DFQATT, CDR2 SNEGSKA (reference sequence). This CDR3 comprises 13 residues. The CDR3 sequence is CSASPRQGAGYTF. DNA of the CDR3: TGCAGTGCTAGTCCACGGCAGGGGGCTGGCTACACCTTC.

This chain uses TRBV7-8 with TRBJ2-1, with 8 nucleotides matching TRBD2. From germline, CDR1 is SGHVS and CDR2 FQNEAQ. This CDR3 has 16 residues. V shed 4 bases and J 9 bases; nucleotides not matched to a gene: 14. DNA for the CDR3: TGTGCCAGCAGCTCCTCTCGACAGCGGGAGTCACTTGAGCAGTTCTTC. Protein sequence: CASSSSRQRESLEQFF.

This clone turned up a few times. This chain uses TRBV20-1 with TRBJ1-3, with D hard to call. The germline CDR1 and CDR2 sequences are DFQATT and SNEGSKA (reference sequence). V dropped 3 bases and J dropped 2 bases, with 5 bases sitting between them. This CDR3 contains 12 residues. The CDR3 sequence is CSASIAGNTIYF. CDR3 in DNA: TGCAGTGCTAGTATCGCTGGAAACACCATATATTTT.

The chain joins TRBV7-6 to TRBJ1-4, with D possibly being TRBD1 (6 bases). This CDR3 is built from 15 residues. The ends were cut back, 4 bases at V and 6 bases at J, with 15 bases in the middle. The germline V gene has CDR1 SGHVS and CDR2 FNYEAQ. The CDR3 region has the DNA TGTGCCAGCAGCTCCCTGACAGGAAGCTATGAAAAACTGTTTTTT. Protein sequence: CASSSLTGSYEKLFF.

This chain uses TRBV7-2 with TRBJ1-1, with 9 positions matching TRBD1. The V segment lost 2 bases and the J segment 7 bases; nucleotides outside the gene matches: 8. The CDR3 spans 15 residues. Per germline, CDR1 SGHTA and CDR2 FQGNSA. The CDR3 DNA sequence: TGTGCCAGCAGCTTAACACCGGACAGGGGCGGTGAAGCTTTCTTT. Encoded protein: CASSLTPDRGGEAFF.

V is TRBV24-1 and J is TRBJ2-5; 10 nucleotides line up with TRBD1. From germline, CDR1 is KGHDR and CDR2 SFDVKD. The CDR3 loop spans 16 amino acids. The V and J ends lost 3 bases and 5 bases, in that order; junction bases with no gene match: 8. The CDR3 nucleotides read TGTGCCACCAGTGATCCCGCGACAGGGGGCTGGGAGACCCAGTACTTC. This gives the protein CATSDPATGGWETQYF.

Here the CDR3 reads CASSRSGKVDEQYF. For the CDR3, the DNA is TGTGCCAGCAGTCGGTCCGGGAAGGTCGACGAGCAGTACTTC. The chain combines TRBV25-1 with TRBJ2-7, with D perhaps TRBD2 (5 bases). V was shortened by 5 bases and J by 5 bases, with 16 bases between the two germline ends. There are 14 residues in the CDR3. The germline CDR1 and CDR2 sequences are MGHDK and SYGVNS.

The rearrangement links TRBV5-6 to TRBJ1-3, with D maybe TRBD1 (6 bases). Trimming left V 5 bases short and J 4 bases short, with 13 bases between. The CDR3 extends over 14 amino acids. CDR1 and CDR2 (germline): SGHDT, YYEEEE. CDR3 loop: CASSHGTRGNTIYF. The CDR3 DNA reads as TGTGCCAGCAGTCACGGGACACGGGGAAACACCATATATTTT.

The chain couples TRBV5-1 to TRBJ2-1; 7 nucleotides align to TRBD1. The CDR3 extends over 14 amino acids. J gave up 6 bases and V 0 bases, and 3 bases lay outside the gene matches. Germline V gives CDR1 SGHRS, CDR2 YFSETQ. CDR3 loop: CASSLGDRPNEQFF. CDR3 coding DNA: TGCGCCAGCAGCTTGGGGGACAGACCCAATGAGCAGTTCTTC.

This rearrangement joins TRBV6-5 to TRBJ2-7, with D tentatively TRBD2 (6 bases). Per germline, CDR1 MNHEY and CDR2 SVGAGI. The CDR3 sequence is 14 residues long. The V end was cut by 3 bases, the J end by 3 bases, with 12 bases between. The DNA of the CDR3 is TGTGCCAGCAGTTATAGCGGTATTGTCTACGAGCAGTACTTC. Protein: CASSYSGIVYEQYF.

The gene calls are TRBV3-1 (or the pseudogene TRBV3-2) and TRBJ2-7; 13 bases line up with TRBD2. The V segment lost 4 bases and the J segment 0 bases; nucleotides outside the gene matches: 15. The length of the CDR3 is 20 residues. CDR1 and CDR2 (germline): LGHDT, YNNKEL (reference sequence). CDR3 DNA: TGTGCCAGCAGCCCTCTCCCCCGGACTAGCGGGAGAGAGCGCTCCTACGAGCAGTACTTC. It specifies CASSPLPRTSGRERSYEQYF.

The J gene is TRBJ2-2, the V gene TRBV27, with TRBD2 matching 16 bases. CDR3 length equals 17 residues. The junction had 7 bases not matched to a gene; V was cut back by 6 bases and J by 6 bases. Germline V lookup: CDR1 MNHEY, CDR2 SMNVEV (reference sequence). The CDR3 coding sequence is TGTGCCAGCAGCCCTTCGGGACTAGCGGGAGGGCCCGGGGAGCTGTTTTTT. Translated, it gives CASSPSGLAGGPGELFF.